These T cell receptor beta chains were read from a single sample in a study of blood T cell repertoires in COVID-19. Using immunoSEQ multiplex PCR, the repertoire was profiled, and TCRdb retains in-frame clones only, with some absent. The sample carries over 200,000 clones, 87% recorded once. Sequenced material: PBMCs or T cells enriched from blood (not recorded which). The receptors were sampled from a man aged 30 to 39 who had recovered from COVID-19. The CDR3 runs from the conserved cysteine through the conserved F or W. Fields, in order: J gene, clone size, V gene, D gene, CDR3 DNA, CDR3 protein. A D gene is named only where the DNA matches it firmly. Size is omitted from some rows. Given values are once, few, many or a class for expanded clones.

j_gene: TRBJ2-1; abundance: .; v_gene: TRBV6-5; d_gene: TRBD1; CDR3nt: TGTGCCAGCAGTTACTCCGGGACAGGAGTGTATGAGCAGTTCTTC; CDR3aa: CASSYSGTGVYEQFF
j_gene: TRBJ2-2; abundance: .; v_gene: TRBV9; d_gene: TRBD2; CDR3nt: TGTGCCAGCAGCGCGGGCGGGAGGGCCATCGGGGAGCTGTTTTTT; CDR3aa: CASSAGGRAIGELFF
j_gene: TRBJ1-1; abundance: .; v_gene: TRBV4-2; d_gene: TRBD1; CDR3nt: TGTGCCAGCAGCCAAGGGGACAGCAACCGGAACACTGAAGCTTTCTTT; CDR3aa: CASSQGDSNRNTEAFF
j_gene: TRBJ2-7; abundance: once; v_gene: TRBV3-1/TRBV3-2; d_gene: .; CDR3nt: TGTGCCAGCAGCCAAGAAAGTGGGCCCCCCTACGAGCAGTACTTC; CDR3aa: CASSQESGPPYEQYF
j_gene: TRBJ2-3; abundance: .; v_gene: TRBV28; d_gene: .; CDR3nt: TGTGCCAGCAGTCCCCTGCGAGGGCAGCCGGAAGGAGATACGCAGTATTTT; CDR3aa: CASSPLRGQPEGDTQYF
j_gene: TRBJ2-7; abundance: once; v_gene: TRBV7-9; d_gene: .; CDR3nt: TGTGCCAGCAGCCCCGAATTGTACTCTGGGGGAGGGCAGTACTTC; CDR3aa: CASSPELYSGGGQYF
j_gene: TRBJ2-2; abundance: once; v_gene: TRBV28; d_gene: .; CDR3nt: TGTGCCAGCAGTCCTGACAGGAAGACCGGGGAGCTGTTTTTT; CDR3aa: CASSPDRKTGELFF
j_gene: TRBJ1-6; abundance: .; v_gene: TRBV28; d_gene: .; CDR3nt: TGTGCCAGCAGACCTCAGGCGGGTAGCTCACCCCTCCACTTT; CDR3aa: CASRPQAGSSPLHF
j_gene: TRBJ2-7; abundance: .; v_gene: TRBV6-1; d_gene: .; CDR3nt: TGTGCCAGCAGTGAGGGGCCCGGGACACAATACGAGCAGTACTTC; CDR3aa: CASSEGPGTQYEQYF
j_gene: TRBJ2-1; abundance: .; v_gene: TRBV29-1; d_gene: .; CDR3nt: TGCAGCGTTGATCATATACCGGCACAGGGCAACAATGAGCAGTTCTTC; CDR3aa: CSVDHIPAQGNNEQFF
j_gene: TRBJ2-5; abundance: .; v_gene: TRBV5-4; d_gene: TRBD2; CDR3nt: TGTGCCAGCAGCTCCCTAGCGGGGAGCCAAGAGACCCAGTACTTC; CDR3aa: CASSSLAGSQETQYF
j_gene: TRBJ2-2; abundance: once; v_gene: TRBV5-1; d_gene: .; CDR3nt: TGCGCCAGCAGCCCGGCGGGTTTTGCGGGTAACACCGGGGAGCTGTTTTTT; CDR3aa: CASSPAGFAGNTGELFF
j_gene: TRBJ2-7; abundance: .; v_gene: TRBV7-8; d_gene: .; CDR3nt: TGTGCCAGCAGCTTTGTCGGGAATTACGAGCAGTACTTC; CDR3aa: CASSFVGNYEQYF
j_gene: TRBJ1-5; abundance: .; v_gene: TRBV20-1; d_gene: TRBD1; CDR3nt: TGCAGTGCTAGTATTCCGACAGGGGACATCGGCCAGCCCCAGCATTTT; CDR3aa: CSASIPTGDIGQPQHF
j_gene: TRBJ2-6; abundance: .; v_gene: TRBV5-4; d_gene: TRBD1; CDR3nt: TGTGCCAGCAGCGTAAACAGGGGGCCCGGGGCCAACGTCCTGACTTTC; CDR3aa: CASSVNRGPGANVLTF
j_gene: TRBJ1-2; abundance: .; v_gene: TRBV9; d_gene: TRBD1; CDR3nt: TGTGCCAGCAGCACCGGACAGGGGGGTTCCTATGGCTACACCTTC; CDR3aa: CASSTGQGGSYGYTF
j_gene: TRBJ1-1; abundance: .; v_gene: TRBV4-2; d_gene: .; CDR3nt: TGTGCCAGCAGCCAAGGTGGACTGTTGGCTGAAGCTTTCTTT; CDR3aa: CASSQGGLLAEAFF